This T cell receptor (beta chain) was identified during a study of blood T cell repertoires in COVID-19. Overall study context: Acute-phase and convalescent COVID-19 samples originated in the United States, Italy and Spain. From T cells, B-cell-depleted T cells, or PBMCs came the material, which was cDNA or gDNA.

Original analysis: By means of reference gene primer amplification, nucleated cell counts were estimated. Profiling relied on immunoSEQ multiplex PCR, and the TCRdb table lists in-frame clones only, not all of them. The V and J calls and clone size come from that table; D and trimming were worked out from the DNA. The data show around 78,000 clones, 90% seen once. This CDR3 spans 15 amino acids. J was trimmed by 3 bases and V by 6 bases; bases with no gene match: 7. Germline V gene data show CDR1 as WSHSY and CDR2 as SAAADI. The receptor was isolated from a woman aged 45-60 years in a cohort sampled during active COVID-19. The sample comprised peripheral blood. J is TRBJ1-2 and V is TRBV10-2; 10 nucleotides match TRBD1. CDR3 DNA: TGCGCCAGCAGCCGACCGGACAGGGGGGACTATGGCTACACCTTC. It translates to CASSRPDRGDYGYTF.